This T cell receptor (beta chain) was retrieved from a study of blood T cell repertoires in COVID-19. This CDR3 is 16 amino acids long. The germline V gene encodes CDR1 GTSNPN and CDR2 SVGIG (reference sequence). Trimming took 1 base from V and 0 from J, leaving 15 bases between them. One Seattle source followed patients from active infection through their disease course. TCRdb keeps only in-frame clones here, not all; method: immunoSEQ multiplex PCR. The sample lists about 230,000 clones, approximately 85% occurring once. The TCR originated in a man aged 45 to 65 with COVID-19, enrolled during active disease. The chain links TRBV30 to TRBJ1-1; D may be TRBD1 (5 bases). Material for sequencing was peripheral blood. The CDR3 nucleotides are TGTGCCTGGAGTGGGGGCAGACGGGTGCTGAACACTGAAGCTTTCTTT. Translation gives CAWSGGRRVLNTEAFF.